Each of the 7 T cell receptor beta chains below was sequenced from the same sample in a study of T cells in Graves' hyperthyroidism and ophthalmopathy. RNA transcripts gave rise to amplified TCR beta CDR3 regions. The HTBI set primed first-round TCR CDR3 RT-PCR. TCRdb reprocessed the multiplex PCR reads via MiXCR and lists one record per CDR3 protein. In the table there are 300,000 or so distinct CDR3 sequences, approximately 16% of which are singletons. Sequenced sample: blood. Receptors were obtained from a young man with Graves' hyperthyroidism.

This clonotype was seen many times. The chain combines TRBV7-9 with TRBJ1-1; no reliable D call. The CDR3 covers 14 residues. Germline V gives CDR1 SEHNR, CDR2 FQNEAQ (reference sequence). V lost 1 base and J 6 bases, leaving 12 bases between the germline ends. The CDR3 coding sequence is TGTGCCAGCAGCTTAGTTACCGGGCACGCTGAAGCTTTCTTT. Its translation is CASSLVTGHAEAFF.

With respect to this clonotype: This may be a read error: a much more frequent sequence differs by one nucleotide. The J gene is TRBJ2-7, the V gene TRBV11-2; a possible D gene is TRBD1 (6 bases). Per germline, CDR1 SGHAT and CDR2 FQNNGV. The CDR3 runs 15 residues. The CDR3: CASSLDSGTSYEQCF. For the CDR3, the DNA is TGTGCCAGCAGCTTAGATTCGGGGACATCCTACGAGCAGTGCTTC.

This clonotype was detected ten times or more. V gene TRBV15 combines with J gene TRBJ2-1; no clear D gene. There are 16 residues in the CDR3. The germline CDR1 and CDR2 sequences are LNHNV and YYDKDF (reference sequence). V was cut by 0 bases and J by 1 base, with 10 bases left in between. This CDR3 reads CATSRDRAPSYNEQFF. The DNA of the CDR3 is TGTGCCACCAGCAGAGATCGGGCTCCTTCCTACAATGAGCAGTTCTTC. The full variable domain, in which reference TRBV15 and TRBJ2-1 provide the parts outside the CDR3, is DAMVIQNPRYQVTQFGKPVTLSCSQTLNHNVMYWYQQKSSQAPKLLFHYYDKDFNNEADTPDNFQSRRPNTSFCFLDIRSPGLGDTAMYLCATSRDRAPSYNEQFFGPGTRLTVL.

The chain links TRBV7-9 to TRBJ1-5; D is unclear. CDR1 is SEHNR, CDR2 FQNEAQ, per germline (reference sequence). V lost 5 bases and J 1 base, leaving 12 bases between the germline ends. The CDR3 sequence is 15 residues long. The CDR3, as DNA: TGTGCCAGCAGCCCCGGGAATACAAGCAATCAGCCCCAGCATTTT. It codes for CASSPGNTSNQPQHF.

This clonotype showed up just a few times. The chain is built from TRBV20-1 and TRBJ1-1; 12 positions match TRBD1. The V gene's germline CDR1 is DFQATT and CDR2 SNEGSKA (reference sequence). The CDR3 extends over 15 amino acids. V dropped 5 bases and J dropped 3; count of bases not matched to a gene: 7. CDR3 in amino acids: CSALGTGGADTEAFF. The CDR3 DNA is TGCAGTGCTCTTGGGACAGGGGGCGCAGACACTGAAGCTTTCTTT.

The chain has TRBV18 and TRBJ2-2; tentatively, D is TRBD2 (5 bases). The CDR3 sequence is 14 residues long. Trimming took off 2 bases at V and 7 bases at J, with 11 bases between the two ends. Germline V gives CDR1 KGHSH, CDR2 LQKENI. CDR3 region: CASSPSYGDGELFF. Written as DNA, the CDR3 is TGTGCCAGCTCACCATCCTACGGGGACGGGGAGCTGTTTTTT.

This clonotype was found a few times. The V gene is TRBV15, the J gene TRBJ2-1; 8 nucleotides agree with TRBD2. Germline V gives CDR1 LNHNV, CDR2 YYDKDF (reference sequence). V lost 3 bases and J lost 0; bases outside the gene matches: 1. CDR3 size: 15 residues. The CDR3: CATSRSGSSYNEQFF. The CDR3, as DNA: TGTGCCACCAGCAGGAGCGGGAGCTCCTACAATGAGCAGTTCTTC.